This T cell receptor beta chain was documented in a study of spatial heterogeneity in lung cancer. Findings of the study overall: Coverage of tumor T cells was estimated at 6% to 7.5% for alpha chains and 13% for beta chains. One measure, the expanded intratumoral alpha and beta TCR count, tracked tumor mutation counts.

Germline values: CDR1 SGHRS, CDR2 YFSETQ. J lost 2 bases, V lost 3 bases, and 10 bases had no gene match. The CDR3 runs to 16 residues. This clonotype was picked up many times. Its specificity is unknown. TCRdb reanalysed the 5' RACE reads using MiXCR and keeps one entry per CDR3 protein. The table lists roughly 10,000 distinct CDR3 sequences, about an eighth of them singletons. Time point described: sample taken at primary tumor resection. Without sorting, whole RNA was sequenced from tumor, nontumor lung or frozen PBMC. The chain is built from TRBV5-1 and TRBJ2-7; TRBD2 matches at 8 bases. The input for sequencing was lung tumor tissue, taken at surgery. This TCR derives from a female donor with early-stage non-small cell lung cancer. This CDR3 reads CASSWYFAGGTYEQYF. CDR3 DNA: TGCGCCAGCAGCTGGTACTTTGCGGGGGGCACCTACGAGCAGTACTTC.